These 28 T cell receptor beta chains share one sample of origin, sequenced in a study of persistence of HIV-infected CD4 T cells. The immunoSEQ assay was version 4, run in survey mode. Profiling relied on immunoSEQ multiplex PCR, and the TCRdb table lists in-frame clones only, not all of them. The table records around 47,000 clones, about nine tenths of them present only once. No antigen has been identified for these receptors. Anti-CD3/anti-CD28 beads served as a nonspecific positive control stimulus. CD4+ T cells upregulating both CD40 ligand and CD69 were sorted as responding cells. Specimen: CD4+ T cells sorted from PBMCs after approximately 18-hour stimulation, collected from a patient who received antiretroviral therapy. The receptors stem from an adult man with HIV who was CMV-seropositive.

This sequence joins TRBV12-5 and TRBJ2-3; TRBD1 is a possible D gene (6 bases). The V and J ends lost 3 bases and 1 base respectively, with 14 bases between them. Per the germline V gene, CDR1 is LGHNT and CDR2 is FRNRAP. This CDR3 has 16 residues. CDR3 sequence: CASGLGRPGGTDTQYF. The CDR3 DNA reads as TGTGCTAGTGGTTTAGGCCGCCCAGGGGGCACAGATACGCAGTATTTT.

The chain carries TRBV28 and TRBJ2-7; perhaps TRBD2 as D (5 bases). Trimming shortened V by 7 bases and J by 3 bases, and 13 bases separated the two germline ends. The CDR3 sequence is 13 residues long. Germline loops: CDR1 MDHEN, CDR2 SYDVKM. Here the CDR3 DNA reads TGTGCCAGCATAGGAGGCGGGCTCTACGAGCAGTACTTC. Protein sequence: CASIGGGLYEQYF.

The rearrangement links TRBV18 to TRBJ1-3; 7 nucleotides agree with TRBD1. CDR1 and CDR2 (germline): KGHSH, LQKENI. The ends lost 3 bases at V and 2 bases at J; junction bases unmatched: 7. This CDR3 spans 16 amino acids. The CDR3 bases are TGTGCCAGCTCACCGGGACCTCAGGGGGCTGGAAACACCATATATTTT. Its protein is CASSPGPQGAGNTIYF. Variable domain in full (rest from reference TRBV18 and TRBJ1-3): NAGVMQNPRHLVRRRGQEARLRCSPMKGHSHVYWYRQLPEEGLKFMVYLQKENIIDESGMPKERFSAEFPKEGPSILRIQQVVRGDSAAYFCASSPGPQGAGNTIYFGEGSWLTVV.

The chain uses TRBV28 and TRBJ1-5; the D gene is possibly TRBD1 (5 bases). CDR1 and CDR2 (germline): MDHEN, SYDVKM. CDR3 size: 15 residues. The V end was cut by 5 bases, the J end by 3 bases, with 14 bases between. This CDR3 reads CASSVRDRYNQPQHF. The DNA of the CDR3 is TGTGCCAGCAGTGTCAGGGATCGTTACAATCAGCCCCAGCATTTT.

The chain joins TRBV12-3 or TRBV12-4 to TRBJ1-1, with D unclear. The CDR3 is made up of 11 amino acids. Trimming cost V 6 bases and J 9 bases, with 11 bases left between them. The CDR3 nucleotides are TGTGCCAGCAGCCGTCTCTTGAAAGCTTTCTTT. Protein product: CASSRLLKAFF.

The rearrangement links TRBV4-2 to TRBJ2-3, with TRBD2 matching 8 bases. This CDR3 contains 14 residues. V was clipped by 6 bases and J by 0 bases; unmatched bases: 2. Germline V CDR1 and CDR2: LGHNA, YNFKEQ. The CDR3, as DNA: TGTGCCAGCAGGGGCGGGGGGAGCACAGATACGCAGTATTTT. Translating it yields CASRGGGSTDTQYF.

This chain links TRBV5-4 with TRBJ2-2, with 7 bases matching TRBD1. The CDR3 sequence is 17 residues long. The germline V gene has CDR1 SGHNT and CDR2 YYREEE (reference sequence). The V segment lost 9 bases and the J segment 4 bases; nucleotides outside the gene matches: 18. CDR3 DNA sequence: TGTGCCACCGTGAACAGGGGAAATAATTTGGGCACCGGGGAGCTGTTTTTT. Amino acid sequence: CATVNRGNNLGTGELFF.

This chain uses TRBV4-1 with TRBJ1-5; possibly TRBD1 for D (6 bases). The CDR3 length is 14 residues. With 5 bases removed from V and 3 bases from J, the gap between germline ends came to 11 bases. Germline V gene data show CDR1 as MGHRA and CDR2 as YSYEKL. The CDR3 sequence is CASSLGQTNQPQHF. The DNA for the CDR3 is TGCGCCAGCAGCTTAGGACAGACCAATCAGCCCCAGCATTTT.

The chain uses TRBV10-1 and TRBJ2-7; possible D gene TRBD1, 7 bases. The CDR3 sequence is 15 residues long. Germline values: CDR1 WNHNN, CDR2 SYGVQD (reference sequence). The germline V and J ends were trimmed by 3 bases and 5 bases, with 17 bases remaining between them. The CDR3 nucleotides are TGCGCCAGCAGTGACGGCGGAGGGGGCGGTCACGAGCAGTACTTC. Its protein product is CASSDGGGGGHEQYF.

V and J are TRBV6-5 and TRBJ1-2, with 7 bases aligning to TRBD1. This CDR3 comprises 15 residues. V shed 6 bases, J shed 8 bases, and the junction held 15 bases outside the gene matches. CDR1 is MNHEY, CDR2 SVGAGI, per germline. CDR3 sequence reads: CASSSTRQGMIGYTF. DNA for the CDR3: TGTGCCAGCAGCTCCACAAGACAGGGAATGATCGGCTACACCTTC.

This clone appeared a few times. The chain uses TRBV6-1 and TRBJ1-2; no firm D call. CDR1 is MNHNS and CDR2 is SASEGT in the germline V gene. The CDR3 length is 14 residues. The ends were cut back, 1 base at V and 8 bases at J, with 14 bases in the middle. CDR3 DNA: TGTGCCAGCAGTGAAGATATCCGTTCGTGGGGCTACACCTTC. Protein sequence: CASSEDIRSWGYTF.

This clone showed up just once. This chain connects TRBV24-1 to TRBJ2-3; the D is unclear. V was trimmed by 6 bases and J by 5 bases, leaving 14 bases between them. CDR1 KGHDR and CDR2 SFDVKD come from the germline V gene. The CDR3 totals 14 residues. CDR3 sequence: CATSLRTEGDTQYF. Here the CDR3 DNA reads TGTGCCACCAGTCTGAGGACGGAAGGAGATACGCAGTATTTT.

This rearrangement joins TRBV7-9 to TRBJ1-1, with D unresolved. The CDR3 covers 14 residues. CDR1 and CDR2 from the germline V gene are SEHNR and FQNEAQ (reference sequence). Trimming pared 1 base from V and 7 bases from J, leaving 13 bases between. CDR3: CASSLEVTRYEAFF. CDR3 DNA sequence: TGTGCCAGCAGCTTAGAAGTCACTCGGTATGAAGCTTTCTTT.

The chain uses TRBV13 and TRBJ1-6; a weak D match, TRBD1 (6 bases). Trimming left V 2 bases short and J 4 bases short, with 27 bases between. The germline V gene encodes CDR1 PRHDT and CDR2 FYEKMQ (reference sequence). CDR3 length equals 21 residues. The CDR3 protein is CASSLSRRGIDQTGYNSPLHF. The CDR3 DNA follows: TGTGCCAGCAGCTTAAGTAGGAGAGGGATCGACCAGACAGGTTATAATTCACCCCTCCACTTT.

The J gene is TRBJ2-3, the V gene TRBV10-2; 9 bases agree with TRBD2. V was pared by 0 bases and J by 0 bases, with 4 bases of the junction left unmatched. From germline, CDR1 is WSHSY and CDR2 SAAADI. The CDR3 runs 17 residues. The CDR3 protein is CASSESSGGSSTDTQYF. For the CDR3, the DNA is TGCGCCAGCAGTGAGTCTAGCGGGGGATCTAGCACAGATACGCAGTATTTT.

The chain employs TRBV19 and TRBJ1-1, with 7 bases matching TRBD1. Germline V gene sequence: CDR1 LNHDA, CDR2 SQIVND (reference sequence). The CDR3 length is 15 residues. Trimming took 4 bases from V and 1 from J; bases not matched to a gene: 6. In nucleotides, the CDR3 is TGTGCCAGTAGTAGGGTAGGGGGCCGGAACACTGAAGCTTTCTTT. This encodes CASSRVGGRNTEAFF.

This CDR3 reads CASGPAGGANEKLFF. CDR3 nucleotide sequence: TGTGCTAGTGGACCCGCCGGGGGCGCTAATGAAAAACTGTTTTTT. The rearrangement uses TRBV12-5 and TRBJ1-4; D may be TRBD1 (6 bases). Germline CDR1 is LGHNT and CDR2 is FRNRAP. CDR3 length equals 15 residues. Between the trimmed V and J ends, which lost 6 bases and 3 bases, there was a span of 14 bases. The complete variable domain, with remaining parts taken from reference TRBV12-5 and TRBJ1-4, reads DARVTQTPRHKVTEMGQEVTMRCQPILGHNTVFWYRQTMMQGLELLAYFRNRAPLDDSGMPKDRFSAEMPDATLATLKIQPSEPRDSAVYFCASGPAGGANEKLFFGSGTQLSVL.

The CDR3 DNA is TGTGCCAGCACCCCCTCAACCTCCTACAATGAGCAGTTCTTC. Amino acids: CASTPSTSYNEQFF. The chain recombines TRBV6-5 with TRBJ2-1; D is ambiguous. With 7 bases removed from V and 0 bases from J, the gap between germline ends came to 10 bases. The germline V gene encodes CDR1 MNHEY and CDR2 SVGAGI. The CDR3 totals 14 residues.

The V and J genes are TRBV10-1 and TRBJ1-6; D remains unclear. V was clipped by 4 bases and J by 0 bases, with 10 bases between them. CDR1 is WNHNN, CDR2 SYGVQD, per germline (reference sequence). The CDR3 consists of 16 residues. The CDR3: CASSVGPSSYNSPLHF. The CDR3 DNA follows: TGCGCCAGCAGTGTAGGGCCTAGCTCCTATAATTCACCCCTCCACTTT.

This sequence joins TRBV27 and TRBJ2-7, with D perhaps TRBD1 (7 bases). V was cut by 2 bases and J by 2 bases, with 13 bases left in between. Germline CDR1 is MNHEY and CDR2 is SMNVEV (reference sequence). The CDR3 spans 15 residues. The CDR3 coding sequence is TGTGCCAGCAGTTTACAGCAGGGGGGAGCCTACGAGCAGTACTTC. Its protein is CASSLQQGGAYEQYF.

This chain connects TRBV10-2 to TRBJ1-1, with 8 positions matching TRBD1. Germline-derived CDR1 and CDR2 are WSHSY and SAAADI. This CDR3 contains 15 residues. J gave up 1 base and V 3 bases, and 4 bases lay outside the gene matches. The DNA of the CDR3 is TGCGCCAGCAGTGACAGGGGGACAGGGAACACTGAAGCTTTCTTT. It specifies CASSDRGTGNTEAFF.

The rearrangement joins TRBV28 to TRBJ2-6, with D unresolved. Germline V gene sequence: CDR1 MDHEN, CDR2 SYDVKM. V lost 5 bases, J lost 4 bases, and 6 bases lay in between. The CDR3 extends over 13 amino acids. CDR3 sequence (DNA): TGTGCCAGCAGTAACCCGGGGGCCAACGTCCTGACTTTC. Translation: CASSNPGANVLTF.

The gene calls are TRBV2 and TRBJ1-3; possibly TRBD1 for D (5 bases). V dropped 4 bases and J dropped 0 bases, with 13 bases sitting between them. In germline, CDR1 is SNHLY, CDR2 FYNNEI. The CDR3 length is 16 residues. CDR3 loop: CASSARPDSSGNTIYF. CDR3 DNA: TGTGCCAGCAGTGCCCGCCCCGACAGCTCTGGAAACACCATATATTTT.

The J gene is TRBJ2-2, the V gene TRBV5-1; no firm D call. The CDR3 has 12 residues. V was cut by 0 bases and J by 7 bases, with 4 bases left in between. The germline V gene has CDR1 SGHRS and CDR2 YFSETQ. This CDR3 reads CASSLGGGELFF. The CDR3 coding sequence is TGCGCCAGCAGCTTGGGCGGCGGGGAGCTGTTTTTT.

The J gene is TRBJ1-3, the V gene TRBV6-1, with D possibly TRBD1 on 6 matching bases. Germline CDR1 is MNHNS and CDR2 is SASEGT. CDR3 length: 14 amino acids. V was pared by 1 base and J by 6 bases, with 10 bases between. The CDR3 reads CASSEDREVNTIYF. CDR3 coding DNA: TGTGCCAGCAGTGAAGACAGGGAGGTAAACACCATATATTTT.

The gene calls are TRBV21-1 and TRBJ1-5; the D call of TRBD1 is as the table states it, not checked on the DNA. TRBV21-1 is deemed a pseudogene. This CDR3 contains 20 residues. The CDR3 DNA reads as TGTGCCAGCAGCAATCGACACAGGGAAAGGGTAGCTTATAGCAATCAGCCCCAGCATTTT. Translated: CASSNRHRERVAYSNQPQHF.

The chain joins TRBV4-1 to TRBJ1-2, with a tentative D call TRBD1 (5 bases). The V end was cut by 2 bases, the J end by 7 bases, with 20 bases between. CDR3 length: 16 residues. The germline gives CDR1 MGHRA, CDR2 YSYEKL. The CDR3 region has the DNA TGCGCCAGCAGCCAATCAACGGACCCAGGGTTTGGTGGCTACACCTTC. Its protein is CASSQSTDPGFGGYTF.

The rearrangement joins TRBV5-4 to TRBJ2-1, with D unresolved. The CDR3 has 15 residues. Germline V CDR1 and CDR2: SGHNT, YYREEE (reference sequence). The V end lost 0 bases, the J end lost 7 bases, and 14 bases lay between the germline ends. The CDR3 nucleotides are TGTGCCAGCAGCTTGGGGTTCAGCAGGTGGAATGAGCAGTTCTTC. Translating gives CASSLGFSRWNEQFF.